This TCR beta chain comes out of a study of sequential checkpoint blockade in melanoma (dated by TCRdb to between 2019 and 2020). For the wider study: In a 1:1 randomization, patients received either first-line nivolumab then ipilimumab (arm A) or ipilimumab then nivolumab (arm B). Maintenance nivolumab was given following each of the two trial sequences. Overall study results and their limits: The response-prediction model combining TCR metrics and mutation burden needs validation in larger, independent patient cohorts.

The sample's treatment or condition, from its label and the paper: randomized to nivolumab then ipilimumab (arm A) or the reverse (arm B). None of the patients in the trial had previously been given DNA-damaging chemotherapy. A FACS Aria II flow cytometer was used to sort live CD3+CD8+ cells that were negative for CD19 and CD56 from thawed PBMCs. Samples came from patients with melanoma in CheckMate 064, a randomized, open-label phase II trial of sequential checkpoint blockade. Peripheral blood mononuclear cells were collected by leukapheresis, purified using Ficoll-Paque, and frozen in human serum containing approximately 9.4% DMSO. Immediately after sorting, the purity of sorted blood CD3+CD8+ cells was verified to be >95%, after which DNA was extracted. The germline V gene gives CDR1 as SGDLS and CDR2 as YYNGEE. Its CDR3 holds 15 amino acids, cysteine through phenylalanine. The entry retains the CDR3 DNA only, 45 bases that are in frame from base 1. The germline V and J ends show losses of 1 base and 0 bases respectively, and no gene match explains 3 bases of the junction.

A note on this clone: Which antigen it targets is not known. Nothing much larger sits one base from this clone, and base qualities are not available.

TCRbeta CDR3 regions were immunosequenced from genomic DNA with the immunoSEQ Assay. Before high-throughput sequencing, the genomic DNA was amplified using bias-controlled multiplex PCR. In the paper's pipeline: To quantify the absolute abundance of each unique TCRbeta CDR3 region, the sequences were collapsed and filtered. Clonality was defined as 1 minus Pielou's evenness and was calculated using productive rearrangements only. A previously published method was used to identify clones whose frequencies were significantly greater in on-treatment samples than in baseline samples. In TCRdb, the immuneACCESS table is reduced to in-frame sequences with V and J assigned. These tables do not hold every clone; where another copy was compared, an unresolved V gene accounts for under half, and the others remain unexplained. D and trimming come from the DNA, and the V and J calls and clone size come from that table. This sample lists approximately 21,000 clones; under 85% were detected once. The top ten clones comprise 35% to 40% of the sample.

Rearrangement joined TRBV9 to TRBJ1-1, and 7 bases in between align with TRBD1. This sequence was found in a human donor with melanoma. The source was CD8+ T cells sorted from blood (inferred from file names), collected from a patient given nivolumab and ipilimumab in sequence. The nucleotide sequence is TGTGCCAGCAGCGTAAGGGACAGCATGAACACTGAAGCTTTCTTT. This codes for CASSVRDSMNTEAFF.